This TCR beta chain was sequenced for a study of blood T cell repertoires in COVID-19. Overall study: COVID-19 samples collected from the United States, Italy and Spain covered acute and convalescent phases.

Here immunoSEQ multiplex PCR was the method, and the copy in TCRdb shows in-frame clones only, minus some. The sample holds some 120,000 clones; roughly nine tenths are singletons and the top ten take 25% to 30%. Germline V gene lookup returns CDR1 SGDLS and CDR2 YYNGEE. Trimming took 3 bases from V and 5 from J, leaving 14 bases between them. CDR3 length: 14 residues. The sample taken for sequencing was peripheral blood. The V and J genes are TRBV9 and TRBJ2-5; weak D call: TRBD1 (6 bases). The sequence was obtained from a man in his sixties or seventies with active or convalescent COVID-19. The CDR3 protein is CASSARTAAETQYF. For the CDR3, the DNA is TGTGCCAGCAGCGCTCGGACAGCGGCGGAGACCCAGTACTTC. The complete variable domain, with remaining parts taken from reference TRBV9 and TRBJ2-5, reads DSGVTQTPKHLITATGQRVTLRCSPRSGDLSVYWYQQSLDQGLQFLIQYYNGEERAKGNILERFSAQQFPDLHSELNLSSLELGDSALYFCASSARTAAETQYFGPGTRLLVL.